This TCR beta chain was profiled in a study of T cell repertoires in cytomegalovirus infection. Trimming stripped 1 base from V and 8 bases from J, with 15 bases between. The germline CDR1 and CDR2 sequences are DFQATT and SNEGSKA (reference sequence). The CDR3 contains 14 residues. MiXCR, run by TCRdb on the reads, gives a single entry per CDR3 protein. The table records roughly 150,000 distinct CDR3 sequences, 23% of them present only once. The receptor comes from a human donor in good health (CMV status not recorded). Some clones in this sample may be carry-over from other donors' samples. The chain has TRBV20-1 and TRBJ2-1, with D perhaps matching TRBD1 (5 bases). Sequencing was done on a sample of PBMCs. CDR3 sequence (DNA): TGCAGTGCTAGAGCCGGTGGGGCGGCTTATGAGCAGTTCTTC. It encodes CSARAGGAAYEQFF.